A single sample is the source of the 32 T cell receptor beta chains below, sequenced in a study of blood T cell repertoires in COVID-19. Only in-frame clones appear in the TCRdb table, and some are missing; sequencing was by immunoSEQ multiplex PCR. The table includes 20,000 to 30,000 clones, roughly 82% detected once. The specimen sequenced was peripheral blood. These receptors were taken from a human donor with active COVID-19. The donor label of this sample is uncertain.

The genes are TRBV2 and TRBJ2-2; the match to TRBD2 covers 7 bases. Unmatched junction bases numbered 15, after V lost 6 bases and J lost 8 bases. The CDR3 spans 16 residues. Per germline, CDR1 SNHLY and CDR2 FYNNEI. The CDR3 DNA sequence: TGTGCCAGCAGCGCACTCTTTCTTAGCGGGCAGGGGGAGCTGTTTTTT. Encoded protein: CASSALFLSGQGELFF.

The sample holds one count of this clone. Germline and junction disagree at one end, which may indicate a read error. The chain carries TRBV6-1 and TRBJ1-4, with D perhaps matching TRBD1 (6 bases). This CDR3 region has 16 residues. Germline V gene data show CDR1 as MNHNS and CDR2 as SASEGT. In DNA, the CDR3 is TGTGCCAGCAGTCAAGCAAAAATTACCAGGGACACGGAACTGTTTTTT. It translates to CASSQAKITRDTELFF.

V and J are TRBV3-1 (or the pseudogene TRBV3-2) and TRBJ2-3; the match to TRBD2 covers 7 bases. This CDR3 contains 16 residues. The junction had 8 bases not matched to a gene; V was cut back by 5 bases and J by 0 bases. Germline loops: CDR1 LGHDT, CDR2 YNNKEL (reference sequence). CDR3 sequence reads: CASSTASGASTDTQYF. CDR3 bases: TGTGCCAGCAGCACAGCTAGCGGAGCTAGCACAGATACGCAGTATTTT.

The chain is built from TRBV7-6 and TRBJ2-5; D is uncertain. CDR1 and CDR2 from the germline V gene are SGHVS and FNYEAQ. V was trimmed by 0 bases and J by 5 bases, leaving 10 bases between them. CDR3 size: 14 residues. The CDR3 nucleotides read TGTGCCAGCAGCTTAGCGCGAACTCGGGAGACCCAGTACTTC. This encodes CASSLARTRETQYF.

The chain couples TRBV29-1 to TRBJ2-6; TRBD2 is a possible D gene (6 bases). This CDR3 spans 12 amino acids. The germline V gene has CDR1 SQVTM and CDR2 ANQGSEA. V was trimmed by 3 bases and J by 8 bases, leaving 8 bases between them. CDR3: CSVEEGSNVLTF. The CDR3 DNA is TGCAGCGTTGAGGAGGGGTCCAACGTCCTGACTTTC.

This clone is judged medium-sized. V and J are TRBV19 and TRBJ1-2; tentatively, D is TRBD1 (6 bases). Germline V gene sequence: CDR1 LNHDA, CDR2 SQIVND (reference sequence). Deletions cut 3 bases from V and 8 bases from J, with 25 bases between. The CDR3 loop spans 17 amino acids. The CDR3 reads CASSMYSPGVKGSGYTF. The CDR3 DNA is TGTGCCAGTAGTATGTATTCGCCAGGGGTAAAGGGGTCGGGCTACACCTTC. The full variable domain, rest sourced from reference TRBV19 and TRBJ1-2, is DGGITQSPKYLFRKEGQNVTLSCEQNLNHDAMYWYRQDPGQGLRLIYYSQIVNDFQKGDIAEGYSVSREKKESFPLTVTSAQKNPTAFYLCASSMYSPGVKGSGYTFGSGTRLTVV.

The V call is TRBV6-1, the J call TRBJ1-4; D may be TRBD1 (6 bases). Germline V lookup: CDR1 MNHNS, CDR2 SASEGT. There are 15 residues in the CDR3. Trimming removed 3 bases from V and 7 bases from J, with 15 bases in between. DNA of the CDR3: TGTGCCAGCAGTGACGGGGGGCAGGGGCTTGAAAAACTGTTTTTT. Its translation is CASSDGGQGLEKLFF.

The chain employs TRBV5-1 and TRBJ2-7; D may be TRBD2 (5 bases). CDR1 SGHRS and CDR2 YFSETQ come from the germline V gene. The CDR3 is made up of 14 amino acids. The V gene lost 5 bases and the J gene lost 2 bases, with 14 bases spanning the gap. CDR3 DNA: TGCGCCAGCAGGACGGAGGTTTGGGCCTACGAGCAGTACTTC. Amino acid sequence: CASRTEVWAYEQYF.

The J gene is TRBJ2-3, the V gene TRBV5-1, with D possibly TRBD2 on 6 matching bases. The CDR3 runs 16 residues. Germline V gene sequence: CDR1 SGHRS, CDR2 YFSETQ. V was trimmed by 0 bases and J by 1 base, leaving 12 bases between them. CDR3 loop: CASSLARLDGTDTQYF. In DNA form, the CDR3 reads TGCGCCAGCAGCTTGGCCCGACTAGACGGCACAGATACGCAGTATTTT.

The gene calls are TRBV3-1 (or the pseudogene TRBV3-2) and TRBJ1-2; D is undetermined. CDR1 is LGHDT, CDR2 YNNKEL, per germline (reference sequence). Trimming cost V 1 base and J 8 bases, with 8 bases left between them. The CDR3 sequence is 12 residues long. CDR3 DNA: TGTGCCAGCAGCCAAGGGCCCAGAGGCTACACCTTC. Translation: CASSQGPRGYTF.

The chain carries TRBV12-3 or TRBV12-4 and TRBJ1-2; D gene unclear. Trimming stripped 1 base from V and 4 bases from J, with 7 bases between. The CDR3 sequence is 13 residues long. The CDR3 reads CASSLGSGYGYTF. The DNA of the CDR3 is TGTGCCAGCAGTTTAGGGTCCGGCTATGGCTACACCTTC.

This clone was seen more than once but under ten times. This sequence joins TRBV10-1 and TRBJ1-6; perhaps TRBD1 as D (5 bases). Per germline, CDR1 WNHNN and CDR2 SYGVQD (reference sequence). Between the trimmed V and J ends, which lost 4 bases and 8 bases, there was a span of 15 bases. This CDR3 comprises 15 residues. CDR3 bases: TGCGCCAGCAGTGCTTTCGCAGGGCTGGATTCACCCCTCCACTTT. Translating gives CASSAFAGLDSPLHF.

The chain uses TRBV10-3 and TRBJ2-3, with TRBD1 identical over 8 bases. Per the germline V gene, CDR1 is ENHRY and CDR2 is SYGVKD. This CDR3 is 16 amino acids long. Trimming at V came to 3 bases and at J to 2 bases, leaving 7 bases not matched to a gene. The CDR3 protein is CAISDWGQDNTDTQYF. CDR3 sequence (DNA): TGTGCCATCAGTGACTGGGGACAGGACAACACAGATACGCAGTATTTT.

The chain recombines TRBV7-3 with TRBJ2-3; a possible D gene is TRBD2 (6 bases). The length of the CDR3 is 15 residues. V was trimmed by 1 base and J by 3 bases, leaving 11 bases between them. The germline CDR1 and CDR2 sequences are SGHTA and FQGTGA. The CDR3 loop reads CASSLNGGTTDTQYF. CDR3 DNA: TGTGCCAGCAGCTTAAACGGGGGTACAACAGATACGCAGTATTTT.

V and J are TRBV5-6 and TRBJ2-3, with unresolved D. Trimming removed 6 bases from V and 7 bases from J, with 9 bases in between. Germline CDR1 and CDR2: SGHDT and YYEEEE. This CDR3 spans 11 amino acids. The CDR3 nucleotides read TGTGCCAGCACCCGAGTCAATACGCAGTATTTT. It specifies CASTRVNTQYF.

The J gene is TRBJ1-4, the V gene TRBV19, with D maybe TRBD1 (6 bases). Trimming removed 6 bases at V and 7 bases at J, with 18 bases between. The V gene's germline CDR1 is LNHDA and CDR2 SQIVND (reference sequence). This CDR3 is built from 15 residues. The CDR3 bases are TGTGCCAGTAGCCCTAGGGGGTATGGTGGTGAAAAACTGTTTTTT. As protein: CASSPRGYGGEKLFF.

The chain combines TRBV5-1 with TRBJ2-7, with TRBD2 matching over 14 bases. The V gene end was trimmed by 3 bases and the J gene end by 3 bases; junction bases not matched to a gene: 2. Looked up from germline, CDR1 is SGHRS and CDR2 is YFSETQ. The CDR3 covers 15 residues. CDR3 in DNA: TGCGCCAGCAGCTCCGGACTAGCGGGGGGCTACGAGCAGTACTTC. Amino acid sequence: CASSSGLAGGYEQYF.

The CDR3 DNA follows: TGTGCCAGTAGTTCCGGGACAGGGGAATTGCACGAGCAGTACTTC. Its translation is CASSSGTGELHEQYF. V usage is TRBV19 and J usage is TRBJ2-7; 10 positions agree with TRBD1. This CDR3 comprises 15 residues. With V trimmed by 5 bases and J by 5 bases, 9 bases remained unmatched. CDR1 and CDR2 from the germline V gene are LNHDA and SQIVND (reference sequence).

The V gene is TRBV7-2, the J gene TRBJ2-2; the D is unclear. The CDR3 has 14 residues. Trimming took 3 bases from V and 1 from J, leaving 6 bases between them. Germline V gene data show CDR1 as SGHTA and CDR2 as FQGNSA. This CDR3 reads CASSFRLNTGELFF. The CDR3 coding sequence is TGTGCCAGCAGCTTCCGACTGAACACCGGGGAGCTGTTTTTT. Full variable domain (missing parts from reference TRBV7-2 and TRBJ2-2): GAGVSQSPSNKVTEKGKDVELRCDPISGHTALYWYRQSLGQGLEFLIYFQGNSAPDKSGLPSDRFSAERTGGSVSTLTIQRTQQEDSAVYLCASSFRLNTGELFFGEGSRLTVL.

Note on this clone: Compared with germline, one end of the junction differs, possibly owing to a read error. The chain employs TRBV29-1 and TRBJ2-2, with 13 bases lining up with TRBD2. Per the germline V gene, CDR1 is SQVTM and CDR2 is ANQGSEA. The CDR3 loop spans 17 amino acids. As DNA, the CDR3 is TGCAGCGTGGAAGGACTAGCGGGGGCCCAAAACACCGGGGAGCTGTTTTTT. Amino acids: CSVEGLAGAQNTGELFF.

The chain employs TRBV5-1 and TRBJ2-3; 12 nucleotides align to TRBD2. The CDR3 extends over 16 amino acids. Germline trimming cut 0 bases from V and 7 bases from J; bases unmatched to any gene: 6. Germline CDR1 SGHRS, CDR2 YFSETQ. CDR3 protein: CASSLAPSGGANTQYF. Here the CDR3 DNA reads TGCGCCAGCAGCTTGGCCCCTAGCGGGGGGGCAAATACGCAGTATTTT.

V usage is TRBV5-1 and J usage is TRBJ2-2; 8 bases agree with TRBD2. J gave up 7 bases and V 4 bases, and 12 bases lay outside the gene matches. This CDR3 is built from 16 residues. In germline, CDR1 is SGHRS, CDR2 YFSETQ. This chain's CDR3 is CASSPRGAGDVGELFF. The CDR3 DNA follows: TGCGCCAGCAGCCCCCGAGGAGCGGGGGATGTCGGGGAGCTGTTTTTT.

The V and J genes are TRBV6-6 and TRBJ1-5; no definite D call. V lost 0 bases and J lost 12, with 9 bases in between. Germline CDR1 MNHNY, CDR2 SVGAGI (reference sequence). The CDR3 spans 12 residues. CDR3: CASSYSAGHQHF. The CDR3 region has the DNA TGTGCCAGCAGTTACTCGGCGGGTCACCAGCATTTT.

This chain links TRBV18 with TRBJ1-1; tentative D call: TRBD1 (6 bases). The V and J ends lost 8 bases and 0 bases respectively, with 10 bases between them. The CDR3 extends over 13 amino acids. The germline gives CDR1 KGHSH, CDR2 LQKENI. This chain's CDR3 is CASRTDLNTEAFF. The DNA for the CDR3 is TGTGCCAGCCGGACAGATCTGAACACTGAAGCTTTCTTT.

This rearrangement joins TRBV7-9 to TRBJ1-2; D unclear. V gave up 5 bases and J gave up 8 bases, with 9 bases separating them. Germline loops: CDR1 SEHNR, CDR2 FQNEAQ (reference sequence). The CDR3 runs 11 residues. The CDR3 DNA reads TGTGCCAGCAGCAACGAGGGAGGCTACACCTTC. This codes for CASSNEGGYTF.

The chain links TRBV29-1 to TRBJ2-7; 7 bases agree with TRBD1. V shed 3 bases and J 3 bases; nucleotides not matched to a gene: 8. The CDR3 spans 14 residues. CDR1 is SQVTM, CDR2 ANQGSEA, per germline. CDR3 residues: CSVERGGAGYEQYF. The CDR3, as DNA: TGCAGCGTTGAGAGAGGGGGCGCCGGCTACGAGCAGTACTTC.

This clone was counted once. This chain links TRBV4-2 with TRBJ2-1, with 12 bases fitting TRBD1. The CDR3 is 16 amino acids. Germline V gene data show CDR1 as LGHNA and CDR2 as YNFKEQ. Losses at the gene ends were 1 base for V and 10 bases for J; bases not matched to a gene: 8. The CDR3: CASSQAGDRGQQEQFF. In nucleotides, the CDR3 is TGTGCCAGCAGCCAAGCTGGGGACAGGGGGCAACAAGAGCAGTTCTTC.

In its sample, this clone was seen once. The chain is built from TRBV18 and TRBJ2-3, with D possibly TRBD1 on 6 matching bases. The CDR3 has 14 residues. Trimming stripped 3 bases from V and 4 bases from J, with 11 bases between. The germline gives CDR1 KGHSH, CDR2 LQKENI. The CDR3 loop reads CASSPRGSPDTQYF. Here the CDR3 DNA reads TGTGCCAGCTCACCGAGGGGGAGCCCAGATACGCAGTATTTT.

The rearrangement joins TRBV18 to TRBJ1-6; tentatively, D is TRBD1 (5 bases). Germline V CDR1 and CDR2: KGHSH, LQKENI. CDR3 size: 15 residues. The V gene lost 6 bases and the J gene lost 6 bases, with 15 bases spanning the gap. CDR3 sequence: CASSQGQESNSPLHF. The CDR3 DNA follows: TGTGCCAGCTCTCAGGGCCAAGAAAGTAATTCACCCCTCCACTTT. Using reference TRBV18 and TRBJ1-6 for the parts outside the CDR3, the full variable domain is NAGVMQNPRHLVRRRGQEARLRCSPMKGHSHVYWYRQLPEEGLKFMVYLQKENIIDESGMPKERFSAEFPKEGPSILRIQQVVRGDSAAYFCASSQGQESNSPLHFGNGTRLTVT.

The chain recombines TRBV5-1 with TRBJ2-7; D unresolved. CDR1 SGHRS and CDR2 YFSETQ come from the germline V gene. V was pared by 4 bases and J by 3 bases, with 14 bases between. This CDR3 is built from 14 residues. The CDR3 DNA is TGCGCCAGCAGCCCGTCTGTGGCGGTCTACGAGCAGTACTTC. Its translation: CASSPSVAVYEQYF.

This sequence joins TRBV12-3 or TRBV12-4 and TRBJ2-2; maybe TRBD1 (6 bases). The ends were cut back, 8 bases at V and 6 bases at J, with 13 bases in the middle. This CDR3 is 13 amino acids long. The CDR3 DNA is TGTGCCAGCCCTGGACAGTACGCCGGGGAGCTGTTTTTT. As protein: CASPGQYAGELFF.

The CDR3 DNA reads TGTGCCAGCAGCTTCTCGGGAGTGGGAACCGGGGAGCTGTTTTTT. The encoded protein is CASSFSGVGTGELFF. The chain employs TRBV11-3 and TRBJ2-2; D is perhaps TRBD2 (6 bases). This CDR3 has 15 residues. The germline V gene has CDR1 SGHNT and CDR2 YENEEA. Trimming took 3 bases from V and 5 from J, leaving 13 bases between them.